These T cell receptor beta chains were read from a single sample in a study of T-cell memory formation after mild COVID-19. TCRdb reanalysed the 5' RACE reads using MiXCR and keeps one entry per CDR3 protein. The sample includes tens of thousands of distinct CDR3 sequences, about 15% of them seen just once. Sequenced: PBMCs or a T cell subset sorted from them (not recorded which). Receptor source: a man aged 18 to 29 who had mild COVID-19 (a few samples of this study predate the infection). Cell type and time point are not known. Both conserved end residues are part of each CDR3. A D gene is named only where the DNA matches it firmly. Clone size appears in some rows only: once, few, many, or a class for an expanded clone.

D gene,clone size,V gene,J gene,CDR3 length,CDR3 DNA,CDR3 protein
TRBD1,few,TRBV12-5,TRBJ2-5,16,TGTGCTAGTGGCCGCAGCCGGACAGGTGTCCAAGAGACCCAGTACTTC,CASGRSRTGVQETQYF
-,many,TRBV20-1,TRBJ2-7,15,TGCAGTGCTAGCGGATTGGAGGGGGCGCGATACGAGCAGTACTTC,CSASGLEGARYEQYF
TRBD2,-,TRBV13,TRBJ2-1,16,TGTGCCAGCAGCTTCGAAGCGGGGGGCTCCTACAATGAGCAGTTCTTC,CASSFEAGGSYNEQFF
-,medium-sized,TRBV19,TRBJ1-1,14,TGTGCCAGTAGGAGTGCTGGGCCCTACACTGAAGCTTTCTTT,CASRSAGPYTEAFF
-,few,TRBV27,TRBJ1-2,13,TGTGCCAGCAGTTTGCACGCTAACTATGGCTACACCTTC,CASSLHANYGYTF
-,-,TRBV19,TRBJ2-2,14,TGTGCCAGTAGCCAGGTCCCGTATACCGGGGAGCTGTTTTTT,CASSQVPYTGELFF
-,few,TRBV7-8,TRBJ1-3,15,TGTGCCAGCAGCTTAAAATCAGGGAACGGAAACACCATATATTTT,CASSLKSGNGNTIYF
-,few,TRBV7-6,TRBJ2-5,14,TGTGCCAGCAGCTTAGTGATAGGAGGGGAGACCCAGTACTTC,CASSLVIGGETQYF
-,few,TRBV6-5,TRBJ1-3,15,TGTGCCAGCAGCCCCACGGGAGGCTCTGGAAACACCATATATTTT,CASSPTGGSGNTIYF
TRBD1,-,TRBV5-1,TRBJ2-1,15,TGCGCCAGCAGCAACGACAGGGGGCGCGATGATGAGCAGTTCTTC,CASSNDRGRDDEQFF
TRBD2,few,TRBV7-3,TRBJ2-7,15,TGTGCCAGCAGCCCCCAGCGGGGGGGCTTCTACGAGCAGTACTTC,CASSPQRGGFYEQYF
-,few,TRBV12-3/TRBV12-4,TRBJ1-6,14,TGTGCCAGCATGAGGGCCATCTATAATTCACCCCTCCACTTT,CASMRAIYNSPLHF
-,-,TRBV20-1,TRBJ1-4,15,TGCAGTGCTAGAGGTTTGAGGGGTCCTAATGAAAAACTGTTTTTT,CSARGLRGPNEKLFF
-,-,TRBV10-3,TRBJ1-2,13,TGTGCCATCAGTGAGAATGGGGTATTGGGCTACACCTTC,CAISENGVLGYTF
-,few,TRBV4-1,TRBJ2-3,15,TGCGCCAGCAGCCAAGGATCACTGGCACGTGATACGCAGTATTTT,CASSQGSLARDTQYF
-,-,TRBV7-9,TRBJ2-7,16,TGTGCCAGCAGCCTCCCCCCACTCTCGGACGGATACGAGCAGTACTTC,CASSLPPLSDGYEQYF
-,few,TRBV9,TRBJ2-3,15,TGTGCCAGCAGCGTAGGGGGGGGCCTCACAGATACGCAGTATTTT,CASSVGGGLTDTQYF
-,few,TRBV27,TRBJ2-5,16,TGTGCCAGCAGTGCTACCGGGACCCTCCTCCAAGAGACCCAGTACTTC,CASSATGTLLQETQYF
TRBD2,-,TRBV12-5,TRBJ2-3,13,TGTGCTAGTGGTTTTGGACTAGCAGATACGCAGTATTTT,CASGFGLADTQYF
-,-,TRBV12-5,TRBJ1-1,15,TGTGCTAGTGGTTTGGTTTCCGGGACCAACACTGAAGCTTTCTTT,CASGLVSGTNTEAFF
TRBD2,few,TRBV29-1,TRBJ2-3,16,TGCAGCGTTGAAGATCTGAAGCGGGGGGTGGCAGATACGCAGTATTTT,CSVEDLKRGVADTQYF
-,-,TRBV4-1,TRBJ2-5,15,TGCGCCAGCAGCCCGTACCTCCGGGGGAGCGAGACCCAGTACTTC,CASSPYLRGSETQYF
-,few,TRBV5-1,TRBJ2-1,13,TGCGCCAGCAGCTTACGGACAGCAAATGAGCAGTTCTTC,CASSLRTANEQFF
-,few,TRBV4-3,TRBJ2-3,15,TGCGCCAGCAGCCATGAGACGCATACCACAGATACGCAGTATTTT,CASSHETHTTDTQYF
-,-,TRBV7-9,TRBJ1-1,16,TGTGCCAGCACCATGAATAGCAGGGGAGTGAACACTGAAGCTTTCTTT,CASTMNSRGVNTEAFF
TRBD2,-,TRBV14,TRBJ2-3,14,TGTGCCAGCAGCCGTAGCTGGGGGGGAGATACGCAGTATTTT,CASSRSWGGDTQYF
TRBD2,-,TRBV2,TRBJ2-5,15,TGTGCCAGCAGTCTTCAGGCGCCAACGGGGGGGACCCAGTACTTC,CASSLQAPTGGTQYF
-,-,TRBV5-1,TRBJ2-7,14,TGCGCCAGCAGCTTGGGCGAGGGGGGATACGAGCAGTACTTC,CASSLGEGGYEQYF
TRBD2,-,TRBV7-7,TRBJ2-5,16,TGTGCCAGCAGCTTCGGGCCTAGCGGGGCCCAAGAGACCCAGTACTTC,CASSFGPSGAQETQYF
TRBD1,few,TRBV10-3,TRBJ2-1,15,TGTGCCATCAGCACAGGGGGAGGATTGGTGGATGAGCAGTTCTTC,CAISTGGGLVDEQFF
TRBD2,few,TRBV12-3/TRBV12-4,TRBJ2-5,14,TGTGCCAGCACGGGAGGGGGGGGGCGAGAGACCCAGTACTTC,CASTGGGGRETQYF
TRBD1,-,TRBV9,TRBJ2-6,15,TGTGCCAGCACCAGAACAGGGGTCGGGGCCAACGTCCTGACTTTC,CASTRTGVGANVLTF
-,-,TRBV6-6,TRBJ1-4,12,TGTGCCAACCGACTGGCGAATGAAAAACTGTTTTTT,CANRLANEKLFF
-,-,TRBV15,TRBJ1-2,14,TGTGCCACCAGCAGAGATCGGGCTAACTATGGCTACACCTTC,CATSRDRANYGYTF
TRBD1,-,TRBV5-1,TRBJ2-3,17,TGCGCCAGCAGCTCCCCCGACGGGACAGGGGGCACAGATACGCAGTATTTT,CASSSPDGTGGTDTQYF
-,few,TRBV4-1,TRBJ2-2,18,TGCGCCAGCAGCCAAGGAATGCCGACAGCCCATCTGTCCGGGGAGCTGTTTTTT,CASSQGMPTAHLSGELFF
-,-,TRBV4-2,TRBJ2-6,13,TGTGCCAGCAGCATTCCTGGGGCCAACGTCCTGACTTTC,CASSIPGANVLTF
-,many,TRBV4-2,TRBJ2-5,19,TGTGCCAGCAGCCAAGATACGAGTGGACTGATCCCCCGGGGAGAGACCCAGTACTTC,CASSQDTSGLIPRGETQYF
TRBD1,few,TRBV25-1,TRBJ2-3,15,TGTGCCAGCAGTGAATTGGACAGGGGTACAGATACGCAGTATTTT,CASSELDRGTDTQYF
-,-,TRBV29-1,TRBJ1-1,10,TGCAGCGTTGTAGGCACTGAAGCTTTCTTT,CSVVGTEAFF
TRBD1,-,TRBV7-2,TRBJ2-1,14,TGTGCCAGCAGCCGGGACAGCGATTACAATGAGCAGTTCTTC,CASSRDSDYNEQFF
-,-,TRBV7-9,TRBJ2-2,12,TGTGCCAGCAGCCAGTCGGTCGGGGAGCTGTTTTTT,CASSQSVGELFF
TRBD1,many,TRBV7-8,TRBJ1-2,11,TGTGCCAGCAGCGGGACAGCGGCCTACACCTTC,CASSGTAAYTF
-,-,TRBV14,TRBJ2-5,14,TGTGCCAGCAGCCAAGGTGCGGGCCGGGAGACCCAGTACTTC,CASSQGAGRETQYF
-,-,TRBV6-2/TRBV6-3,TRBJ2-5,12,TGTGCCAGCATTAGTCCGGGTGAGACCCAGTACTTC,CASISPGETQYF
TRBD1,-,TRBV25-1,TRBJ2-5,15,TGTGCCACTTGTTCCGGGACAGGGGTTTGGGAGACCCAGTACTTC,CATCSGTGVWETQYF
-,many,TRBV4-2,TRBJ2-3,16,TGTGCCAGCAGCCTTCGCCGGGACCGTGTCACAGATACGCAGTATTTT,CASSLRRDRVTDTQYF
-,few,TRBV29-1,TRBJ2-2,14,TGCAGCGTTGTGGCGTTTACTGGGACCGGGGAGCTGTTTTTT,CSVVAFTGTGELFF
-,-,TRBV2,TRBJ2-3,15,TGTGCCAGCAGTGAAGTACAGGACCTATCAGATACGCAGTATTTT,CASSEVQDLSDTQYF
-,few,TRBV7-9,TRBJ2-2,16,TGTGCCAGCAGCCCAAGCACAGGAGCGGAGTTCGGGGAGCTGTTTTTT,CASSPSTGAEFGELFF
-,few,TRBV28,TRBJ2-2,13,TGTGCCAGCAGTTTGTATGCAGCCGGGGAGCTGTTTTTT,CASSLYAAGELFF
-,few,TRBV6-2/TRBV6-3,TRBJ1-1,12,TGTGCCAGCTTGACAGGGAACACTGAAGCTTTCTTT,CASLTGNTEAFF
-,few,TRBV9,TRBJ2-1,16,TGTGCCAGCAGCGTAGATGGCGAGAGCTCCTACAATGAGCAGTTCTTC,CASSVDGESSYNEQFF